This TCR beta chain stems from a study of T cell responses to AZD1222 COVID-19 vaccine (dated by TCRdb to the early 2020s). Study-wide context: TCR sequencing covered more than 230 trial participants: about 210 given two doses of AZD1222 and 26 given two doses of MenACWY control vaccine. Trial participants were enrolled into age subgroups of 18-55, 56-69 and 70-plus years, which contained roughly 140, 27 and 60 TCR-sequenced participants, respectively.

The sample's time point label is to be understood as: about 28 days (+/-7) after the second vaccine dose. AZD1222 recipients whose second dose came at about 4 weeks and those whose second dose came at about 12 weeks were combined into one group, since spike-specific TCR depth and breadth did not differ between the two schedules. The vaccinee samples were drawn from two UK trials, COV001 and COV002, one of which was a single-blind randomized controlled phase 2/3 trial testing AZD1222 (ChAdOx1 nCoV-19) in healthy adults. For TCRbeta chain sequencing, PBMC samples were collected from trial participants at day 0 and at day 28 after the second dose. From a lookup of the germline V gene, CDR1 and CDR2 are SGHRS and YFSETQ. The CDR3, from cysteine to phenylalanine, totals 16 residues. Left in the record is the CDR3 DNA by itself, 48 bases read in frame from the first base. V loses 5 bases, J loses 0 bases, and the germline ends lie 15 bases apart.

Regarding this clone: The target of this receptor is not known. The record has no base qualities; no much larger clone is one base away.

The CDR3 regions of human TCRbeta chains were analyzed by immunosequencing. Per the original workflow: Repertoire TCRs were matched against a reference library of SARS-CoV-2-specific TCRs generated with the MIRA antigen-specificity platform. Breadth was defined as the fraction of unique TCRs that were SARS-CoV-2-associated. Depth was defined as the fraction of total T cells that were SARS-CoV-2-associated. Each spike-specific TCR was assigned to its reactive spike region and to a CD4 or CD8 class using the MIRA data. Log10-transformed breadth and depth values were compared by one-way ANOVA with Sidak's multiple comparisons tests. TCRdb carries this immuneACCESS record with in-frame sequences only. Its versions omit some clonotypes, under half of them owing to an unresolved V gene in the studies checked, with the rest unexplained. The V and J calls and the clone size are those of that table, but D and trimming were determined from the DNA. The sample table shows 100,000 to 150,000 clones, and roughly 88% are seen once. The ten largest clonotypes hold roughly 0.98% of the sample.

Findings and caveats that apply to the study as a whole: The whole spike protein was spanned by vaccine-associated CD4 TCRs, and dominant responses were seen in regions 160-218 and 743-854. Participants were mostly white British, with more females than males. The authors suggested clonal diversity may have been underestimated. In the small 56-69-year group, the increase in depth fell short of significance, most likely because of low power. Because no day 14 peak-response samples were available, repertoires were characterized only after the peak T cell response. Spike-specific TCR breadth and depth rose significantly after two AZD1222 doses compared with day 0 and with MenACWY recipients. Conclusions about previously exposed vaccinees are limited because only six or seven AZD1222 recipients were SARS-CoV-2 seropositive at baseline. Reportedly, almost half of the unique spike-specific TCRs recognized epitopes lying outside the regions that are mutated in the B.1.351 and B.1.1.7 variants.

The rearranged chain carries TRBV5-1 and TRBJ1-3; the D gene cannot be resolved reliably. This receptor was identified in an adult who received the AZD1222 COVID-19 vaccine. The input for sequencing was peripheral blood, taken 28 days after the second AZD1222 dose. The nucleotide sequence is TGCGCCAGCAGTCAAGGGCACCGAAACTCTGGAAACACCATATATTTT. Translated, this is CASSQGHRNSGNTIYF.